The 21 T cell receptor beta chains listed next were all sequenced from one sample in a study of CD8 T cells in ankylosing spondylitis. TCRdb re-called the 5' RACE reads with MiXCR, one entry per CDR3 protein. Counted here are 200,000 to 250,000 distinct CDR3 sequences, over 30% occurring once; the ten biggest clones make up around 4.5%. The sample consisted of blood, either unsorted or a sorted T cell fraction (not recorded which). These receptors were collected from a male donor with ankylosing spondylitis or in good health (not recorded which).

The rearrangement links TRBV18 to TRBJ2-7, with 7 nucleotides matching TRBD1. J was trimmed by 3 bases and V by 3 bases; bases with no gene match: 5. The germline V gene has CDR1 KGHSH and CDR2 LQKENI. The CDR3 is made up of 14 amino acids. The CDR3 DNA reads TGTGCCAGCTCACCCGTAAGGGACAGCTACGAGCAGTACTTC. Translated: CASSPVRDSYEQYF.

The chain combines TRBV5-1 with TRBJ1-1; 9 positions agree with TRBD1. V shed 1 base and J 0 bases; nucleotides not matched to a gene: 7. This CDR3 has 17 amino acids. CDR1 is SGHRS, CDR2 YFSETQ, per germline. The CDR3 region is CASSLPRDRVMNTEAFF. DNA for the CDR3: TGCGCCAGCAGCTTGCCACGGGACAGGGTAATGAACACTGAAGCTTTCTTT.

This chain joins TRBV6-6 and TRBJ2-5; D is possibly TRBD1 (5 bases). There are 12 residues in the CDR3. V was pared by 10 bases and J by 5 bases, with 14 bases between. Per the germline V gene, CDR1 is MNHNY and CDR2 is SVGAGI (reference sequence). CDR3 region: CATAGAGETQYF. In DNA form, the CDR3 reads TGTGCCACAGCTGGGGCCGGGGAGACCCAGTACTTC.

The chain carries TRBV20-1 and TRBJ1-1; D call uncertain. V shed 0 bases and J shed 3 bases, with 8 bases lying between them. CDR3 size: 13 residues. Per germline, CDR1 DFQATT and CDR2 SNEGSKA (reference sequence). As DNA, the CDR3 is TGCAGTGCTAGAGACCTCAAGTACACTGAAGCTTTCTTT. Residues: CSARDLKYTEAFF.

The CDR3 bases are TGTGCCAGCAGTAGCCGGGATTCGGGAAGCTACGAGCAGTACTTC. Protein product: CASSSRDSGSYEQYF. This chain links TRBV6-1 with TRBJ2-7; possible D gene TRBD2, 5 bases. Trimming pared 5 bases from V and 3 bases from J, leaving 17 bases between. CDR1 MNHNS and CDR2 SASEGT come from the germline V gene. The CDR3 has 15 residues.

This clonotype has just a few counts. The chain joins TRBV20-1 to TRBJ2-7, with D unclear. The germline gives CDR1 DFQATT, CDR2 SNEGSKA (reference sequence). The CDR3 is 12 amino acids. V was pared by 5 bases and J by 4 bases, with 12 bases between. The CDR3: CSALAGKYEQYF. In DNA form, the CDR3 reads TGCAGTGCTTTAGCCGGAAAATACGAGCAGTACTTC.

This clonotype was seen only a few times. The rearrangement links TRBV27 to TRBJ2-2, with 7 bases matching TRBD1. The CDR3 extends over 22 amino acids. Trimming removed 5 bases from V and 1 base from J; junction bases left unmatched: 25. Germline V gene data show CDR1 as MNHEY and CDR2 as SMNVEV (reference sequence). CDR3 DNA: TGTGCCAGCAGTCTACGAAATCGACAGGGATGGTCCCTTTTCAGGAACACCGGGGAGCTGTTTTTT. Amino acids: CASSLRNRQGWSLFRNTGELFF.

This clonotype has only a few counts. This chain uses TRBV6-2 or TRBV6-3 with TRBJ2-4, with D maybe TRBD2 (5 bases). Per germline, CDR1 MNHEY and CDR2 SVGEGT. V was cut by 3 bases and J by 0 bases, with 12 bases left in between. This CDR3 is 16 amino acids long. In DNA, the CDR3 is TGTGCCAGCAGTTATCTCGAGGGTACAGCCAAAAACATTCAGTACTTC. Its protein product is CASSYLEGTAKNIQYF.

In DNA, the CDR3 is TGCAGCGTTGAAGATTTCGACCACGAGCAGTACTTC. Its protein product is CSVEDFDHEQYF. This sequence joins TRBV29-1 and TRBJ2-7; D is uncertain. The CDR3 sequence is 12 residues long. Germline assignment: CDR1 SQVTM and CDR2 ANQGSEA. V lost 0 bases to trimming and J lost 5 bases, with 8 bases between them.

V gene TRBV20-1 combines with J gene TRBJ2-4; possibly TRBD2 for D (7 bases). Germline lookup yields CDR1 DFQATT and CDR2 SNEGSKA (reference sequence). This CDR3 has 15 residues. Deletions cut 3 bases from V and 7 bases from J, with 19 bases between. The CDR3 nucleotides are TGCAGTGCTAGGGCCTTTGCGGGGGCTCCCAACATTCAGTACTTC. Encoded protein: CSARAFAGAPNIQYF.

This clonotype has only a few counts. J is TRBJ2-7 and V is TRBV12-3 or TRBV12-4, with D tentatively TRBD1 (6 bases). CDR3 size: 16 residues. Trimming took 7 bases from V and 3 from J, leaving 22 bases between them. The CDR3 region has the DNA TGTGCCAGCAAAAAAGACATCCGGGACATGCGCTACGAGCAGTACTTC. Its translation is CASKKDIRDMRYEQYF.

The chain carries TRBV6-4 and TRBJ1-1, with 12 bases that match TRBD1. V shed 8 bases and J 4 bases; nucleotides not matched to a gene: 8. This CDR3 is 15 amino acids long. Germline values: CDR1 MRHNA, CDR2 SNTAGT. CDR3 loop: CASGGTGGRGTEAFF. CDR3 DNA sequence: TGTGCCAGCGGAGGGACAGGGGGCCGGGGCACTGAAGCTTTCTTT.

This clonotype occurred a few times. The genes are TRBV29-1 and TRBJ2-3, with 7 bases that match TRBD2. With 6 bases clipped from V and 2 bases from J, the junction kept 5 bases outside the gene matches. This CDR3 contains 13 residues. CDR1 and CDR2 from the germline V gene are SQVTM and ANQGSEA. This chain's CDR3 is CSVPGGDTDTQYF. The CDR3 coding sequence is TGCAGCGTCCCGGGGGGTGACACAGATACGCAGTATTTT.

The gene calls are TRBV6-6 and TRBJ1-2; D may be TRBD1 (5 bases). Germline V gives CDR1 MNHNY, CDR2 SVGAGI (reference sequence). The CDR3 spans 13 residues. V was cut by 6 bases and J by 4 bases, with 12 bases left in between. The CDR3 region has the DNA TGTGCCAGCAGGGAGGCGGGGGTCTATGGCTACACCTTC. Amino acids: CASREAGVYGYTF.

The V gene is TRBV18, the J gene TRBJ2-5, with D possibly matching TRBD1 (6 bases). This CDR3 spans 14 amino acids. The germline V and J ends were trimmed by 1 base and 0 bases, with 6 bases remaining between them. Germline-derived CDR1 and CDR2 are KGHSH and LQKENI. The CDR3 coding sequence is TGTGCCAGCTCACCACGGGACAACCAAGAGACCCAGTACTTC. Protein product: CASSPRDNQETQYF.

This clonotype was seen repeatedly, ten times or more. This chain joins TRBV5-5 and TRBJ2-7; D unresolved. The V end lost 5 bases, the J end lost 1 base, and 10 bases lay between the germline ends. There are 13 residues in the CDR3. CDR1 is SGHKS, CDR2 YYEKEE, per germline (reference sequence). The CDR3 DNA follows: TGTGCCAGCAGAACGGACGGGTCCTACGAGCAGTACTTC. Residues: CASRTDGSYEQYF.

The rearrangement joins TRBV20-1 to TRBJ2-3; 9 bases are a match to TRBD1. The V segment lost 1 base and the J segment 5 bases; nucleotides outside the gene matches: 4. The germline gives CDR1 DFQATT, CDR2 SNEGSKA (reference sequence). The CDR3 runs 14 residues. The CDR3 here is CSARVHRGQDTQYF. CDR3 nucleotides: TGCAGTGCTAGAGTGCACAGGGGGCAAGATACGCAGTATTTT.

The J gene is TRBJ2-1, the V gene TRBV27; 9 bases are a match to TRBD2. Looked up from germline, CDR1 is MNHEY and CDR2 is SMNVEV (reference sequence). The CDR3 is 16 amino acids. V shed 6 bases and J 2 bases; nucleotides not matched to a gene: 8. The CDR3 DNA reads TGTGCCAGCAGCCCTGCAAGCGGGGGGCCCTACAATGAGCAGTTCTTC. This codes for CASSPASGGPYNEQFF.

There are a few counts of this clonotype. The chain uses TRBV12-3 or TRBV12-4 and TRBJ2-1; 7 bases match TRBD1. After removal of 5 bases from V and 0 bases from J, the junction contained 16 bases not matched to a gene. The CDR3 loop spans 19 amino acids. The CDR3 region has the DNA TGTGCCAGCAGTGCCACCGGGACAGAAGGGAAAGGCTCCTACAATGAGCAGTTCTTC. The encoded protein is CASSATGTEGKGSYNEQFF.

This clonotype was picked up a small number of times. The gene calls are TRBV20-1 and TRBJ2-7, with TRBD2 identical over 8 bases. The junction had 6 bases not matched to a gene; V was cut back by 0 bases and J by 2 bases. CDR1 is DFQATT and CDR2 is SNEGSKA in the germline V gene (reference sequence). This CDR3 has 15 residues. The CDR3 DNA follows: TGCAGTGCTAGAGATCGTGCGGGGGGTACCTACGAGCAGTACTTC. Its protein product is CSARDRAGGTYEQYF.

The gene calls are TRBV11-2 and TRBJ2-1; 10 bases line up with TRBD1. Germline-derived CDR1 and CDR2 are SGHAT and FQNNGV. Trimming removed 4 bases from V and 5 bases from J; junction bases left unmatched: 8. The CDR3 has 16 amino acids. CDR3 amino acids: CASSSRGTGADNEQFF. The CDR3 DNA reads as TGTGCCAGCAGCTCCAGGGGGACAGGGGCGGACAATGAGCAGTTCTTC.